This T cell receptor beta chain was recovered during a study of cytomegalovirus exposure and HLA in healthy donors. Study-level background: Clustering assigned 81% of the approximately 430 genotyped donors to the Caucasian-associated ancestry cluster. The study, taken as a whole, reports: Later analysis demonstrated an association between a missense DCLRE1C variant and TCR beta V- and J-gene trimming. A later look showed TCR association rates differing by HLA locus, highest for DRB1 and lowest for HLA-C. Most CMV-associated TCR beta chains appeared HLA-restricted in a later analysis.

Trimming removed 4 bases from V and 6 bases from J; junction bases left unmatched: 5. The V gene's germline CDR1 is SGHVS and CDR2 FQNEAQ. The CDR3 is 15 residues long. Researchers ran the PCR with 60 Vbeta and 13 Jbeta primers. Only in-frame clones appear in the TCRdb table, and some are missing; sequencing was by immunoSEQ multiplex PCR. The table records about 200,000 clones, about 78% of them present only once. As for this clone: Its antigen is still unknown.

The V gene is TRBV7-8, the J gene TRBJ2-3; TRBD2 aligns across 12 bases. The sequencing sample was made of PBMCs. The clonotype comes from a woman aged 25 to 39 in good health and CMV-seronegative. Here the CDR3 reads CASSSTSGRDDTQYF. DNA for the CDR3: TGTGCCAGCAGCTCGACTAGCGGGAGAGATGATACGCAGTATTTT.